A selection of T cell receptor beta chains follows, all from one sample in a study of monozygotic twins with inflammatory bowel disease. TCRdb re-called the 5' RACE reads and shows each CDR3 protein once, DNA omitted. This sample's clone table lists a few hundred thousand distinct CDR3 sequences. The specimen was blood. The source is a human donor with ulcerative colitis or Crohn's disease, or a healthy co-twin of an affected twin (not recorded which). The CDR3 runs from the conserved cysteine through the conserved F or W.

TRBV20-1	TRBJ2-5	CSAGLLGKTQYF
TRBV7-7	TRBJ2-6	CASSLGRFLTGANVLTF
TRBV27	TRBJ2-1	CASRHKSTGGFDNEQFF
TRBV24-1	TRBJ2-2	CATSDSDRNTGELFF
TRBV20-1	TRBJ2-7	CSAREGLAALGEQYF
TRBV20-1	TRBJ2-3	CSARDGRGSTDTQYF
TRBV4-3	TRBJ2-1	CASSGRSGGTYNEQFF
TRBV7-2	TRBJ2-5	CASSLAGNPQETQYF
TRBV21-1	TRBJ2-7	CASSKFRTDYEQYF
TRBV20-1	TRBJ2-5	CSETELDSQETQYF
TRBV5-1	TRBJ2-3	CASSTVGTVGDTQYF
TRBV4-3	TRBJ2-7	CASSLGTASHEQYF
TRBV18	TRBJ1-2	CASSGTDYGYTF
TRBV5-1	TRBJ2-7	CASSLGLGTTYEQYF
TRBV6-2/TRBV6-3	TRBJ2-7	CASSYARLVQAYEQYF
TRBV7-2	TRBJ2-7	CASSLSSGGRRYEQYF
TRBV6-5	TRBJ2-1	CASSYSILASSPMSEQFF
TRBV20-1	TRBJ2-7	CSAPDYLLAQAGEQYF
TRBV24-1	TRBJ1-5	CATSDRSTTFQPQHF
TRBV28	TRBJ2-1	CASKITGSYNEQFF
TRBV14	TRBJ1-1	CASSRVVGVNTEAFF
TRBV19	TRBJ1-5	CASKRGAGVSNQPQHF
TRBV7-7	TRBJ2-3	CASSSGAGLSTDTQYF
TRBV20-1	TRBJ2-1	CSASETFEQFF
TRBV6-5	TRBJ2-7	CASSYSAGSYEQYF
TRBV20-1	TRBJ1-5	CSARPRTGLSQHF
TRBV27	TRBJ2-7	CASSRLGGDSYEQYF
TRBV5-1	TRBJ2-1	CASSLTSLTGGEQFF
TRBV7-2	TRBJ2-7	CASRPPASYEQYF
TRBV3-1	TRBJ1-1	CAISQEGLGPNTEAFF
TRBV28	TRBJ2-1	CASSLAGYPQAEQFF
TRBV21-1	TRBJ2-7	CASSKSDLWQYF
TRBV20-1	TRBJ1-5	CSARGRGLWDNQPQHF
TRBV11-2	TRBJ2-5	CASSLVNRERETQYF
TRBV18	TRBJ1-1	CASSPRTGEAFF
TRBV7-9	TRBJ1-2	CASSNAPVNYGYTF
TRBV11-2	TRBJ1-4	CASSSTGTGRVGGKLFF